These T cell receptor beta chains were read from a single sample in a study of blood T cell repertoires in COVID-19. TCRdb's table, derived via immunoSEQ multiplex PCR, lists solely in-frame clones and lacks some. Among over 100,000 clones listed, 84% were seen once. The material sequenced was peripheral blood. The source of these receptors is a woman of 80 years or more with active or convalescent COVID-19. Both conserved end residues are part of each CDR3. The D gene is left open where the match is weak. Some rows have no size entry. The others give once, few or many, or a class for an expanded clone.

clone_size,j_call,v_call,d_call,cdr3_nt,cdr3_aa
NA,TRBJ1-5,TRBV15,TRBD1,TGTGCCACCAGCGGACCTTACAGGGGGCATCAGCCCCAGCATTTT,CATSGPYRGHQPQHF
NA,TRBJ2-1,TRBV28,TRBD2,TGTGCCAGCAGTTCCATTGGCGGGAGGACCTACAATGAGCAGTTCTTC,CASSSIGGRTYNEQFF
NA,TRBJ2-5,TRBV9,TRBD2,TGTGCCAGCAGCACATCTAGCGGGAGATTTATCGAGACCCAGTACTTC,CASSTSSGRFIETQYF
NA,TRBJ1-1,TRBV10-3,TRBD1,TGTGCCATCAGTGACCCGGTACAGGGGGGGGACACTGAAGCTTTCTTT,CAISDPVQGGDTEAFF
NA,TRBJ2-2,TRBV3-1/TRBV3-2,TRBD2,TGTGCCAGCAGCCAAGATAGGACTAGCGGGAGGGCCGGGGAGCTGTTTTTT,CASSQDRTSGRAGELFF
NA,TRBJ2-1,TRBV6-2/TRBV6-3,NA,TGTGCCAGCAGTACGGGGGTCACGGGATACAATGAGCAGTTCTTC,CASSTGVTGYNEQFF
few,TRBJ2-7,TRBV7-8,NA,TGTGCCAGCAGCTTAGCTGGAGGTGGCTACACGAGCGAGCAGTACTTC,CASSLAGGGYTSEQYF
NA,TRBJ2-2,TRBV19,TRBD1,TGTGCCAGTAGTATGGAAGGGACAGCGAACACCGGGGAGCTGTTTTTT,CASSMEGTANTGELFF
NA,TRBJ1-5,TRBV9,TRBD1,TGTGCCAGCAGCCCCGGACAGGGGGCTTGGCAGCCCCAGCATTTT,CASSPGQGAWQPQHF
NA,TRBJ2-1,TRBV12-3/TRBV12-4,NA,TGTGCCAGCAGTTTGAGGGGGGGCGGTGAGCAGTTCTTC,CASSLRGGGEQFF
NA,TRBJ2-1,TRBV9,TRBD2,TGTGCCAGCAGCGTGGGACTAGCAAGCAATGAGCAGTTCTTC,CASSVGLASNEQFF
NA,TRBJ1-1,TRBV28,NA,TGTGCCAGCAGGGACGAGGGCACTGAAGCTTTCTTT,CASRDEGTEAFF
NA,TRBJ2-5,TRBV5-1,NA,TGCGCCAGCAGCTTGGCCGGGGACACCCAAGAGACCCAGTACTTC,CASSLAGDTQETQYF
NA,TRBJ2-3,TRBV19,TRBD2,TGTGCCAGTAAAGCGGGATTCAGCACAGATACGCAGTATTTT,CASKAGFSTDTQYF
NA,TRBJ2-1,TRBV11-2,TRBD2,TGTGCCAGCAGTAGAAATAGCGGGAGATCCTACAATGAGCAGTTCTTC,CASSRNSGRSYNEQFF
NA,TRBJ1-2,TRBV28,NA,TGTGCCAGCAGCTCGGGTAGCTATGGCTACACCTTC,CASSSGSYGYTF
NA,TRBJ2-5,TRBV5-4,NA,TGTGCCAGCAGCTTGTTACGGGGGCGGGGGGAGACCCAGTACTTC,CASSLLRGRGETQYF
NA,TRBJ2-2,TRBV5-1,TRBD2,TGCGCCAGCAGCTTGGGTTTGAGCGGGATGGTGGCCGGGGAGCTGTTTTTT,CASSLGLSGMVAGELFF
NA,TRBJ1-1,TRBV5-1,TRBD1,TGCGCCAGCGGACGACAGGGGGACACTGAAGCTTTCTTT,CASGRQGDTEAFF
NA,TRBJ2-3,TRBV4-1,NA,TGCGCCAGCAGCCGACTGACAGATATGTCCGCTCCAGATACGCAGTATTTT,CASSRLTDMSAPDTQYF
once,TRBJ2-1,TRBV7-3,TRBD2,TGTGCCAGCAGCTCAGGAAGCGGGAGTGAGGAGCAGTTCTTC,CASSSGSGSEEQFF
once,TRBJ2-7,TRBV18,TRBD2,TGTGCCAGCTCACAGGCACTAGCGGGTGCTAGGTACGAGCAGTACTTC,CASSQALAGARYEQYF
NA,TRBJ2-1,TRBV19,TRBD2,TGTGCCAGTGCCCCCATAGCGGGAGTCTACAATGAGCAGTTCTTC,CASAPIAGVYNEQFF
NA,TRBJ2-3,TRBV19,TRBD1,TGTGCCAGTAGCCGGACAGGGGGCGCAGATACGCAGTATTTT,CASSRTGGADTQYF
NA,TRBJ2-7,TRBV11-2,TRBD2,TGTGCCAGCAGCTTAGTACTAGCGGGACGCGAGCAGTACTTC,CASSLVLAGREQYF
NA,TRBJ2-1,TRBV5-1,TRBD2,TGCGCCAGCAGCAGCGGACTAGCGGGAGGAGATGAGCAGTTCTTC,CASSSGLAGGDEQFF
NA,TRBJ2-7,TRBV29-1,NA,TGCAGCGTTGTTGCCAGGTCCCACGAGCAGTACTTC,CSVVARSHEQYF
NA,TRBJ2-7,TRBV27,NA,TGTGCCAGCAGTTTTGGGTGGAAGGGGGCCTACGAGCAGTACTTC,CASSFGWKGAYEQYF
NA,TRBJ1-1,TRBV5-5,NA,TGTGCCAGCAGCCGCGGGACCACTACTCAGAACACTGAAGCTTTCTTT,CASSRGTTTQNTEAFF
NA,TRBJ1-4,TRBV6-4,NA,TGTGCCAGCAGTGAGTTGTTCGGGGAAAAACTGTTTTTT,CASSELFGEKLFF
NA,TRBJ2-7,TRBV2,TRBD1,TGTGCCAGCAGTGGGGGACAGATGGGCTACGAGCAGTACTTC,CASSGGQMGYEQYF
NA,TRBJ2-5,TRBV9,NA,TGTGCCAGCAGCGTAGCCAGGGCCCAAGAGACCCAGTACTTC,CASSVARAQETQYF
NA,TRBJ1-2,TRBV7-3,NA,TGTGCCAGCAGCCCAGACAGGACTAACTATGGCTACACCTTC,CASSPDRTNYGYTF
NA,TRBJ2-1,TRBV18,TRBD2,TGTGCCAGCTCACCGACTAGCGATGAGCAGTTCTTC,CASSPTSDEQFF
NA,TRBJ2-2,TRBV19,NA,TGTGCCAGTAGTATACGGAGCCCGCCGAACACCGGGGAGCTGTTTTTT,CASSIRSPPNTGELFF
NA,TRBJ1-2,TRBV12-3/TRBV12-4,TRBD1,TGTGCCAGCAGCACAGGGGCTCGGGGCTACACCTTC,CASSTGARGYTF
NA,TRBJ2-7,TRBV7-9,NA,TGTGCCAGCAGCCGGGGAGATTTCTCCTACGAGCAGTACTTC,CASSRGDFSYEQYF
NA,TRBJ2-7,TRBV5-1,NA,TGCGCCAGCAGCTTAAGCGGAGCAGACTACGAGCAGTACTTC,CASSLSGADYEQYF
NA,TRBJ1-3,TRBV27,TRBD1,TGTGCCAGCAAAAGACAGGGGGGTAACACCATATATTTT,CASKRQGGNTIYF
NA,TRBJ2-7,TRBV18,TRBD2,TGTGCCAGCTCGGAGACTAGCGGCTCCTACGAGCAGTACTTC,CASSETSGSYEQYF
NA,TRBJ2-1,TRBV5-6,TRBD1,TGTGCCAGCAGCTTAGGGGGCCTCGCCTACAATGAGCAGTTCTTC,CASSLGGLAYNEQFF
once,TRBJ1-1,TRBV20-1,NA,TGCAGTGCTAGAGAACAGACTGAAGCTTTCTTT,CSAREQTEAFF
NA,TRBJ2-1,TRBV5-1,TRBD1,TGCGCCAGCAGCAGCCGACAGGGGGCGTGGGCGGATGAGCAGTTCTTC,CASSSRQGAWADEQFF
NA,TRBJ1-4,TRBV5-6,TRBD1,TGTGCCAGCAGCTTGGGGACAGGGGCTGAAAAACTGTTTTTT,CASSLGTGAEKLFF
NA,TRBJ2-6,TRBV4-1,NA,TGCGCCAGCAGCCAAGAGAGCTACCTCTCTGGGGCCAACGTCCTGACTTTC,CASSQESYLSGANVLTF
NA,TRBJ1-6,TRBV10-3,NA,TGTGCCACCGAGAACAGGGTTAAGAATTCACCCCTCCACTTT,CATENRVKNSPLHF
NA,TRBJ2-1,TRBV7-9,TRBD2,TGTGCCAGCAGCTCCCGGACTAGCGGGAGGGACAATGAGCAGTTCTTC,CASSSRTSGRDNEQFF
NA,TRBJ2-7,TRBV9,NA,TGTGCCAGCCCACGGGGGAGGATTTCACCCGTTAGCTCCTACGAGCAGTACTTC,CASPRGRISPVSSYEQYF
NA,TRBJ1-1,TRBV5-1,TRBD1,TGCGCCAGCAGTAGGGAGGACAGGGCTCAAGCTTTCTTT,CASSREDRAQAFF
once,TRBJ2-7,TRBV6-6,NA,TGTGCCAGCAGTTATTTAAAACGACAGGTCTCCTACGAGCAGTACTTC,CASSYLKRQVSYEQYF
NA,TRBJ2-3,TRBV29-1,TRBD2,TGCAGCGTTCGGCCAGGACTAGCGGGAGTTTCAGATACGCAGTATTTT,CSVRPGLAGVSDTQYF
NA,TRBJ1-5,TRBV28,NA,TGTGCCAGCAGTCCCCTCAGGGGTCATCAGCCCCAGCATTTT,CASSPLRGHQPQHF
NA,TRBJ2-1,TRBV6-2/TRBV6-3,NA,TGTGCCAGCAGTTACCCCCAAGACGCTACCGGACTGTTCTTC,CASSYPQDATGLFF
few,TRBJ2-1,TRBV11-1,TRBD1,TGTGCCAGCAGCCAGACCCCTTGGACAGGGTTCAATGAGCAGTTCTTC,CASSQTPWTGFNEQFF
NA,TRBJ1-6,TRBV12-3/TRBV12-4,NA,TGTGCCAGCAGCCTCTCTCCCCCCCTCCACTTT,CASSLSPPLHF
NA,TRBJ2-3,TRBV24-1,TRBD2,TGTGCCACCAGTGATTTTAGCGGGAGCACAGATACGCAGTATTTT,CATSDFSGSTDTQYF
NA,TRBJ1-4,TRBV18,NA,TGTGCCAGCTCACCAGAGGGGGTATGGGAAAAACTGTTTTTT,CASSPEGVWEKLFF
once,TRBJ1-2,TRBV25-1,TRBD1,TGTGCCAGCAGTGACTCCGGGACAGGGTTTATGTTCTATGGCTACACCTTC,CASSDSGTGFMFYGYTF
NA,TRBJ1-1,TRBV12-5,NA,TGTGCTAGTGGTCCCGGACAGCCTGAGAAAGCTTTCTTT,CASGPGQPEKAFF